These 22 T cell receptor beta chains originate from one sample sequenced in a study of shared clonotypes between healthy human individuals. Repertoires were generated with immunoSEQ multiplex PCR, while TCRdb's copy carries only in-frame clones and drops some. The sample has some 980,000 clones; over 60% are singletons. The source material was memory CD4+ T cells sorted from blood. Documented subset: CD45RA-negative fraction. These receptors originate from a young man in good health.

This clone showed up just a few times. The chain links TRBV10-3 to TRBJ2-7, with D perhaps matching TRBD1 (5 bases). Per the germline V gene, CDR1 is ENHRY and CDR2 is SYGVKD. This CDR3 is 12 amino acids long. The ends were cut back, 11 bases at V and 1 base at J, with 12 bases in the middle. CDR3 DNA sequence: TGTGCCGTCGCGAAGGGGTCCTACGAGCAGTACTTC. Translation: CAVAKGSYEQYF.

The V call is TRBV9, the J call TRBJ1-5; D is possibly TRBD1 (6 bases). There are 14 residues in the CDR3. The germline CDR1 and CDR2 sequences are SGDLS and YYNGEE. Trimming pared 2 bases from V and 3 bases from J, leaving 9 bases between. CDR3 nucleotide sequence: TGTGCCAGCAGCGTTTCAGGGGTCAATCAGCCCCAGCATTTT. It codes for CASSVSGVNQPQHF.

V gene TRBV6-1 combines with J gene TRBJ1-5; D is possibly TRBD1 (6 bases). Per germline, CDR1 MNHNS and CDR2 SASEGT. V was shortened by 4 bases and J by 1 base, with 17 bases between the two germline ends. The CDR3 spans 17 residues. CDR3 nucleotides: TGTGCCAGCAGTGGGGGAAACAGGGCTGGGAGCAATCAGCCCCAGCATTTT. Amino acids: CASSGGNRAGSNQPQHF.

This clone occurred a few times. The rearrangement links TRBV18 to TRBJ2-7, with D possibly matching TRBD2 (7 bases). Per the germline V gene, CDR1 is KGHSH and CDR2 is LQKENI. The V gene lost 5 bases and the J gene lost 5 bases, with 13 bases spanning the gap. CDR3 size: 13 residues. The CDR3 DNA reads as TGTGCCAGCTCAGAGGGGGGGCACGACGAGCAGTACTTC. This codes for CASSEGGHDEQYF.

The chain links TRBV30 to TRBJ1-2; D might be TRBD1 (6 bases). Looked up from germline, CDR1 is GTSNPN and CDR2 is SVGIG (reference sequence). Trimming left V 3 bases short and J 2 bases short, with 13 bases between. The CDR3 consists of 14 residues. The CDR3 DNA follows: TGTGCCTGGAGCGCACATCAGGGGAACTATGGCTACACCTTC. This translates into CAWSAHQGNYGYTF. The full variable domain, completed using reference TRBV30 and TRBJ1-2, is SQTIHQWPATLVQPVGSPLSLECTVEGTSNPNLYWYRQAAGRGLQLLFYSVGIGQISSEVPQNLSASRPQDRQFILSSKKLLLSDSGFYLCAWSAHQGNYGYTFGSGTRLTVV.

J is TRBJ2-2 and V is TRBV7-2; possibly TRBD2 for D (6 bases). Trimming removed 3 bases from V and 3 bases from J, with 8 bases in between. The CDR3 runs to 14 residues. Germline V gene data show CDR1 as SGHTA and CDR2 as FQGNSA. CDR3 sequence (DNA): TGTGCCAGCAGCTTGCGGGGAGACACCGGGGAGCTGTTTTTT. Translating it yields CASSLRGDTGELFF.

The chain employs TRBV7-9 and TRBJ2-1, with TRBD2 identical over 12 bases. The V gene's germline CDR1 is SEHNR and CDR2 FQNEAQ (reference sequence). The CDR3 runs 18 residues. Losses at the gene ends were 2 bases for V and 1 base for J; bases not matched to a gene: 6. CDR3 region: CASSLPPTSGSSYNEQFF. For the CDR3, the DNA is TGTGCCAGCAGCTTACCCCCGACTAGCGGGAGTTCCTACAATGAGCAGTTCTTC.

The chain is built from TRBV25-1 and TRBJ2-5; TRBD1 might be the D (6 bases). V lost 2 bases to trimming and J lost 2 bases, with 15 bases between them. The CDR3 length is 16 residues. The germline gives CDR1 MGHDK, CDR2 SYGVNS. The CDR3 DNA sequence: TGTGCCAGCAGTGAAACCCGGACAGTCATACAAGAGACCCAGTACTTC. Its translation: CASSETRTVIQETQYF.

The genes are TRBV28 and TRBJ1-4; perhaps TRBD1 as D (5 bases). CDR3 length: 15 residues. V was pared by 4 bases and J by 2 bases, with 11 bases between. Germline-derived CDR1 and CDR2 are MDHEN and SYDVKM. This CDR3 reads CASSWGSGTNEKLFF. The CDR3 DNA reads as TGTGCCAGCAGTTGGGGGTCGGGGACTAATGAAAAACTGTTTTTT.

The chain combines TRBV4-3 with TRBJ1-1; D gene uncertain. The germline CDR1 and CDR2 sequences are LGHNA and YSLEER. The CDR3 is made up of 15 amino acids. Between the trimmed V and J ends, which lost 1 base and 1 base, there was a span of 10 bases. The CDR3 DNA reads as TGCGCCAGCAGCCAAGCCGTGGGAACGAACACTGAAGCTTTCTTT. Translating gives CASSQAVGTNTEAFF.

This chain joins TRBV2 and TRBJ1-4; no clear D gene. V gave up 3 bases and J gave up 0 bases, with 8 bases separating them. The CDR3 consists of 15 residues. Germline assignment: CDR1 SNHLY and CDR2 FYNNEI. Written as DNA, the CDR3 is TGTGCCAGCAGTGATCGGGTTACAACTAATGAAAAACTGTTTTTT. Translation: CASSDRVTTNEKLFF.

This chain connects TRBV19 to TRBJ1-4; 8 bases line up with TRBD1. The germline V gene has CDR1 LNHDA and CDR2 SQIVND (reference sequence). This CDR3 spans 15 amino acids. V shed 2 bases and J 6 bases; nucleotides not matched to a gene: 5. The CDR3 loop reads CASSIFGQGDEKLFF. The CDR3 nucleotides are TGTGCCAGTAGTATATTTGGACAGGGAGATGAAAAACTGTTTTTT.

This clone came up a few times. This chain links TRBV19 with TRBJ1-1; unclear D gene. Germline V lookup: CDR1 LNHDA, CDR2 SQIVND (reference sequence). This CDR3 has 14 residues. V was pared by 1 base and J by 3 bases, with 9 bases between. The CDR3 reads CASSIGRGYTEAFF. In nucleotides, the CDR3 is TGTGCCAGTAGTATAGGGAGAGGGTACACTGAAGCTTTCTTT. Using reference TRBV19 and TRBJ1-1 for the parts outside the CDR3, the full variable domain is DGGITQSPKYLFRKEGQNVTLSCEQNLNHDAMYWYRQDPGQGLRLIYYSQIVNDFQKGDIAEGYSVSREKKESFPLTVTSAQKNPTAFYLCASSIGRGYTEAFFGQGTRLTVV.

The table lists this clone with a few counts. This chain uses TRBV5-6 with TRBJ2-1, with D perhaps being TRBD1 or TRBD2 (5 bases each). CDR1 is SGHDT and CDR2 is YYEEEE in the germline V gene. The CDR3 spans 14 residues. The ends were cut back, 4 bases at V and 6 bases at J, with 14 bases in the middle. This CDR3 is CASSPLGVGNEQFF. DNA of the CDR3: TGTGCCAGCAGCCCCTTGGGGGTTGGCAATGAGCAGTTCTTC.

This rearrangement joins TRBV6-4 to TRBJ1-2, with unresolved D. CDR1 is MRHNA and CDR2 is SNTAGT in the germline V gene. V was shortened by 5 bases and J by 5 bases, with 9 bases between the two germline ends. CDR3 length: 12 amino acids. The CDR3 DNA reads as TGTGCCAGCAGTCTCGACGGTTATGGCTACACCTTC. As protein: CASSLDGYGYTF.

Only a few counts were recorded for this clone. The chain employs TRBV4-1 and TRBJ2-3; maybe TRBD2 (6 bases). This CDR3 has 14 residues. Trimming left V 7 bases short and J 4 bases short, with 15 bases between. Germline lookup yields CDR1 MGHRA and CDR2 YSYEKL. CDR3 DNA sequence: TGCGCCAGCACCATCATACCGGGAGCAGATACGCAGTATTTT. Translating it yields CASTIIPGADTQYF.

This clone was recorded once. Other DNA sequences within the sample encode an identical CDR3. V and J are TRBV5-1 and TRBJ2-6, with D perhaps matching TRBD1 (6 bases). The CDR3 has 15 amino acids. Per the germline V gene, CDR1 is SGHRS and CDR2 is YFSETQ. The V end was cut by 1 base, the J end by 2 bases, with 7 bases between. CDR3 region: CASSLPGAGANVLTF. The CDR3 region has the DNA TGCGCCAGCAGCTTGCCAGGGGCTGGGGCCAACGTCCTGACTTTC.

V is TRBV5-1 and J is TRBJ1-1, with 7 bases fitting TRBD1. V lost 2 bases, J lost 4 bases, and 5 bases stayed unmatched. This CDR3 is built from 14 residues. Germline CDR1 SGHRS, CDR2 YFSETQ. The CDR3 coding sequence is TGCGCCAGCAGCTTACAGGGGTTGGGCACTGAAGCTTTCTTT. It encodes CASSLQGLGTEAFF.

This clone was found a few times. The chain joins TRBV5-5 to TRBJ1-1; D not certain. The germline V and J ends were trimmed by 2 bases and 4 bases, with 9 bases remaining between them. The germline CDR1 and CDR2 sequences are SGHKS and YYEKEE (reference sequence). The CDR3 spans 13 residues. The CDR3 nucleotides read TGTGCCAGCAGCTTCGTGGAGGGCACTGAAGCTTTCTTT. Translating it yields CASSFVEGTEAFF.

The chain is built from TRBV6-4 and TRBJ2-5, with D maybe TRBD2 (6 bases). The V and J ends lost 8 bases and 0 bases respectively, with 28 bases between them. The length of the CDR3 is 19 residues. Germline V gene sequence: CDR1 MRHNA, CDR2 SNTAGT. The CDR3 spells CASVFDVAGNSTNQETQYF. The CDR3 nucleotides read TGTGCCAGCGTCTTTGACGTGGCGGGAAACAGTACAAACCAAGAGACCCAGTACTTC.

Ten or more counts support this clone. DNA for the CDR3: TGTGCCTGGACCCCCATGGGTGGAGGCTACACCTTC. Translating gives CAWTPMGGGYTF. The chain combines TRBV30 with TRBJ1-2; unclear D gene. The CDR3 has 12 amino acids. CDR1 and CDR2 from the germline V gene are GTSNPN and SVGIG (reference sequence). Trimming took off 4 bases at V and 8 bases at J, with 14 bases between the two ends.

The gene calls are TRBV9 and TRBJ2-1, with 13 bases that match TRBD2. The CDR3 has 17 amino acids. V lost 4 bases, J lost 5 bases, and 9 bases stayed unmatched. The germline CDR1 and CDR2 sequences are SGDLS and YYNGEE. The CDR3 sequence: CASSPPRTSGRDNEQFF. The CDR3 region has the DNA TGTGCCAGCAGCCCACCCCGTACTAGCGGGAGGGACAATGAGCAGTTCTTC.